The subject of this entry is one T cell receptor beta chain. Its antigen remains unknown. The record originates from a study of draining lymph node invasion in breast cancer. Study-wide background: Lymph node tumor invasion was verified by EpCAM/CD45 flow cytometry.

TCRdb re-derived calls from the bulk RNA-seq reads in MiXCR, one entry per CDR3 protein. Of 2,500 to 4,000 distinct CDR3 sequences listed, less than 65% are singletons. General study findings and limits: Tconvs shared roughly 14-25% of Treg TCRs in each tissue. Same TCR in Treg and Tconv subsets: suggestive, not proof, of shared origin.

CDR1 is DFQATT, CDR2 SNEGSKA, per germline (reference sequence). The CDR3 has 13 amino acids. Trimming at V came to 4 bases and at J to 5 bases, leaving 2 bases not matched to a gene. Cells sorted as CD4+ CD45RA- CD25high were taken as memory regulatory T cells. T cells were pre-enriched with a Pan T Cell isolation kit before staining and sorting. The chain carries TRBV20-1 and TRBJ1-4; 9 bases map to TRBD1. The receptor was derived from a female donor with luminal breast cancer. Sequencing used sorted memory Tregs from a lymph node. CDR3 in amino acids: CSATTGGNEKLFF. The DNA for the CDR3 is TGCAGTGCTACGACAGGGGGAAATGAAAAACTGTTTTTT.